This record covers a single TCR beta chain. The data are from a study of OX40 agonist ivuxolimab in advanced cancers. Blood got drawn at baseline, again on cycle 4 day 1, and then on cycle 7 day 1. Assay used: immunoSEQ multiplex PCR; TCRdb lists only in-frame clones, some missing. The table lists under 150,000 clones, 75% to 90% of them singletons, with 0.55% to 0.7% in the top ten. V gave up 5 bases and J gave up 1 base, with 11 bases separating them. This CDR3 contains 15 residues. CDR1 SSHAT and CDR2 FNYEAQ come from the germline V gene (reference sequence). This TCR was sampled from an adult with an advanced solid tumor such as melanoma, head and neck, liver or kidney cancer. The chain employs TRBV7-7 and TRBJ2-2; the D gene is possibly TRBD2 (5 bases). The specimen comprised CD4+ or CD8+ T cells sorted from blood, sampled in a trial of the OX40 agonist ivuxolimab. CDR3: CASSPRAENTGELFF. The CDR3 region has the DNA TGTGCCAGCAGCCCCCGAGCGGAGAACACCGGGGAGCTGTTTTTT.